The 14 T cell receptor beta chains given below trace back to one sample, sequenced in a study of tissue T cells after allogeneic stem cell transplantation. Sample time point: mouse harvest day 14 after allogeneic transplant. The graft held 10^6 splenic CD5+ T cells and 10^7 T-cell-depleted bone marrow cells. TCRdb keeps only in-frame clones here, not all; method: immunoSEQ multiplex PCR. This table has under 8,500 clones, roughly a third appearing once. Sample: skin. The receptors were sampled from a female BALB/c mouse given C57BL/6 T cells with graft-versus-host disease after an allogeneic hematopoietic cell transplant.

Notes on this clone: The gene names here belong to mouse. Read coverage stops 1 residue before the CDR3 terminus; the germline J gene supplies the remainder. The chain joins TRBV3 to TRBJ2-4; 9 nucleotides match TRBD2. The CDR3 covers 16 residues. CDR1 SNHLY and CDR2 FYNGKV come from the germline V gene (reference sequence). V was pared by 1 base and J by 0 bases, with 2 bases of the junction left unmatched. This CDR3 reads CASSLVWGGSQNTLYF. Partial CDR3 DNA: TGTGCCAGCAGCTTAGTCTGGGGGGGTAGTCAAAACACCTTGTAC. Together with reference TRBV3 and TRBJ2-4, the CDR3 gives the full variable domain: GPKVLQIPSHQIIDMGQMVTLNCDPVSNHLYFYWYKQILGQQMEFLVNFYNGKVMEKSKLFKDQFSVERPDGSYFTLKIQPTALEDSAVYFCASSLVWGGSQNTLYFGAGTRLSVL.

Notes on this clone: Each gene name is a mouse one. Sequencing ends 1 residue short of the CDR3 end; the germline J gene provides the rest. The rearrangement uses TRBV15 and TRBJ1-1, with TRBD1 matching over 7 bases. Germline V gene sequence: CDR1 SGHND, CDR2 FRSKSL. V lost 6 bases to trimming and J lost 1 base; unmatched junction nucleotides: 2. The length of the CDR3 is 13 residues. CDR3 bases read: TGTGCCAGCAGGAGACAGGGGAACACAGAAGTCTTC. As protein: CASRRQGNTEVF. The whole CDR3 protein is CASRRQGNTEVFF.

This clone was picked up one time. Gene and germline names: mouse. The CDR3 end lies 1 residue beyond the end of the read and is filled in from the germline J gene. The chain couples TRBV16 to TRBJ1-1, with D unresolved. The V gene's germline CDR1 is SGHSA and CDR2 FRNQAP. This CDR3 has 13 residues. Trimming took off 1 base at V and 2 bases at J, with 5 bases between the two ends. This CDR3 reads CASSLVDNTEVFF. The CDR3 bases that were read are TGTGCAAGCAGCTTAGTCGACAACACAGAAGTCTTC. The full variable domain, its missing parts supplied by reference TRBV16 and TRBJ1-1, is NAGVIQTPRHKVTGKGQEATLWCEPISGHSAVFWYRQTIVQGLEFLTYFRNQAPIDDSGMPKERFSAQMPNQSHSTLKIQSTQPQDSAVYLCASSLVDNTEVFFGKGTRLTVV.

This clone was seen a single time. Mouse gene names apply. The read terminates 1 residue before the CDR3 end, so the remaining end is supplied by the germline J gene. The chain joins TRBV4 to TRBJ2-4; D is possibly TRBD1 (5 bases). Germline V gene data show CDR1 as LGHDT and CDR2 as YNNKQL (reference sequence). Trimming took 4 bases from V and 1 from J, leaving 9 bases between them. This CDR3 comprises 14 residues. The sequenced CDR3 bases are TGTGCCAGCAGCTTCAGAGGGGGTCAAAACACCTTGTAC. Translating gives CASSFRGGQNTLY. The CDR3 reads in full as CASSFRGGQNTLYF. The whole variable domain, remainder taken from reference TRBV4 and TRBJ2-4, is ETAVFQTPNYHVTQVGNEVSFNCKQTLGHDTMYWYKQDSKKLLKIMFSYNNKQLIVNETVPRRFSPQSSDKAHLNLRIKSVEPEDSAVYLCASSFRGGQNTLYFGAGTRLSVL.

Notes on this clone: The gene names given are mouse names. The read gets to within 1 residue of the CDR3 end, and the germline J gene fills in the rest. The chain couples TRBV16 to TRBJ2-7; 14 bases fit TRBD2. Per germline, CDR1 SGHSA and CDR2 FRNQAP. The CDR3 has 17 residues. Germline trimming cut 4 bases from V and 4 bases from J; bases unmatched to any gene: 9. Partial CDR3 DNA: TGTGCAAGCAGCTCACCCCCGGGACTGGGGGGGCTATATGAACAGTAC. It encodes CASSSPPGLGGLYEQY. The CDR3 as a whole reads CASSSPPGLGGLYEQYF.

Of note for this clone: The gene names here belong to mouse. The read comes to an end 1 residue before the CDR3 does, leaving the germline J gene to fill in the end. The rearrangement uses TRBV20 and TRBJ2-2; TRBD2 aligns across 10 bases. Germline CDR1 and CDR2: GFQATS and STVNSAI. V lost 0 bases to trimming and J lost 6 bases; unmatched junction nucleotides: 4. The CDR3 spans 15 residues. CDR3 protein: CGARDGWGGSGQLYF. The CDR3 DNA, read in part, is TGTGGTGCTAGGGACGGCTGGGGGGGCTCCGGGCAGCTCTAC.

With regard to this clone: The gene names given are mouse names. The read stops 1 residue short of the end of the CDR3; the missing end is completed from the germline J gene. This rearrangement joins TRBV31 to TRBJ1-5, with TRBD1 identical over 7 bases. In germline, CDR1 is GKSSPN, CDR2 SITVG. J gave up 1 base and V 1 base, and 1 base lay outside the gene matches. The CDR3 spans 14 residues. Partial CDR3 DNA: TGTGCCTGGAGTCGGGACAGAAACAACCAGGCTCCGCTT. This codes for CAWSRDRNNQAPL. The CDR3 as a whole reads CAWSRDRNNQAPLF.

This clone was seen a handful of times. These gene names are mouse names. The read ends 1 residue shy of where the CDR3 ends; the end is completed using the germline J gene. The rearrangement joins TRBV26 to TRBJ2-1, with D possibly being TRBD1 (6 bases). The CDR3 runs to 11 residues. CDR1 is KGHPV, CDR2 FQNQEV, per germline (reference sequence). Trimming pared 6 bases from V and 9 bases from J, leaving 9 bases between. CDR3 loop: CASSRDNEQFF. The sequenced CDR3 bases are TGTGCCAGCAGCCGGGACAATGAGCAGTTC.

Turning to this clone: The genes and germline here are from mouse. Coverage ceases 1 residue before the CDR3 finishes, and the germline J gene fills in the end. The rearrangement uses TRBV13-2 and TRBJ2-7; 11 bases match TRBD2. V trimming: 0 bases; J trimming: 2 bases; junction bases outside the gene matches: 1. The CDR3 runs to 15 residues. Germline values: CDR1 NNHNN, CDR2 SYGAGS (reference sequence). CDR3 sequence: CASGDAGLGAYEQYF. The CDR3 DNA, read in part, is TGTGCCAGCGGTGATGCGGGACTGGGGGCCTATGAACAGTAC.

This clone is medium-sized (0.01 to 0.1%) by share. The germline and genes are mouse ones. The read falls 1 residue short of the CDR3 end, and the missing part is taken from the germline J gene. The same CDR3 is also encoded by other DNA sequences in this sample. This chain uses TRBV26 with TRBJ1-2; TRBD1 matches 8 bases. Germline values: CDR1 KGHPV, CDR2 FQNQEV (reference sequence). V lost 6 bases to trimming and J lost 0 bases; unmatched junction nucleotides: 3. The CDR3 sequence is 14 residues long. The sequenced part of the CDR3 DNA is TGTGCCAGCAGCCTACAGGGGGCAAACTCCGACTACACC. Its protein is CASSLQGANSDYT. From start to end, the CDR3 is CASSLQGANSDYTF.

This clone was detected only a few times. The genes are named according to mouse. Read coverage stops 1 residue before the CDR3 terminus; the germline J gene supplies the remainder. V and J are TRBV26 and TRBJ1-6; unclear D gene. TRBJ1-6 is given ORF status, its function remaining uncertain. The length of the CDR3 is 13 residues. Germline CDR1 reads KGHPV; CDR2 reads FQNQEV (reference sequence). V was clipped by 0 bases and J by 7 bases, with 4 bases between them. The CDR3 bases that were read are TGTGCCAGCAGTCTGTCAAGGAATTCGCCCCTCTAC. Protein: CASSLSRNSPLY. In full, the CDR3 is CASSLSRNSPLYF.

A word on this clone: The listed genes are named as in mouse. Sequencing ends 1 residue short of the CDR3 end; the germline J gene provides the rest. This chain uses TRBV13-3 with TRBJ2-7, with 12 bases identical to TRBD2. This CDR3 has 14 residues. Trimming removed 3 bases from V and 4 bases from J; junction bases left unmatched: 2. The germline V gene has CDR1 NNHDY and CDR2 SYVADS. The sequenced CDR3 bases are TGTGCCAGCAGTGGCGGGACTGGGGGGTATGAACAGTAC. This codes for CASSGGTGGYEQY. The entire CDR3 is CASSGGTGGYEQYF.

This clone has only a few counts. Mouse names are used for the genes. The DNA ends 1 residue before the CDR3 does, and the rest of the CDR3 is filled in from the germline J gene. J is TRBJ2-1 and V is TRBV26, with 7 bases aligning to TRBD2. The germline gives CDR1 KGHPV, CDR2 FQNQEV (reference sequence). V trimming: 0 bases; J trimming: 0 bases; junction bases outside the gene matches: 2. The length of the CDR3 is 16 residues. CDR3 loop: CASSLSGGSNYAEQFF. CDR3 bases read: TGTGCCAGCAGTCTGTCTGGGGGGTCTAACTATGCTGAGCAGTTC.

This clone counts as medium-sized (0.01 to 0.1%). Gene names denote mouse genes. The CDR3 end falls 1 residue outside the read, so it is completed with the germline J gene. The chain carries TRBV26 and TRBJ1-3; 8 bases fit TRBD1. With V trimmed by 4 bases and J by 4 bases, 3 bases remained unmatched. CDR1 is KGHPV, CDR2 FQNQEV, per germline (reference sequence). CDR3 length: 14 residues. CDR3 amino acids: CASSPGTGGNTLYF. CDR3 DNA (partial): TGTGCCAGCAGTCCCGGGACAGGAGGAAATACGCTCTAT.